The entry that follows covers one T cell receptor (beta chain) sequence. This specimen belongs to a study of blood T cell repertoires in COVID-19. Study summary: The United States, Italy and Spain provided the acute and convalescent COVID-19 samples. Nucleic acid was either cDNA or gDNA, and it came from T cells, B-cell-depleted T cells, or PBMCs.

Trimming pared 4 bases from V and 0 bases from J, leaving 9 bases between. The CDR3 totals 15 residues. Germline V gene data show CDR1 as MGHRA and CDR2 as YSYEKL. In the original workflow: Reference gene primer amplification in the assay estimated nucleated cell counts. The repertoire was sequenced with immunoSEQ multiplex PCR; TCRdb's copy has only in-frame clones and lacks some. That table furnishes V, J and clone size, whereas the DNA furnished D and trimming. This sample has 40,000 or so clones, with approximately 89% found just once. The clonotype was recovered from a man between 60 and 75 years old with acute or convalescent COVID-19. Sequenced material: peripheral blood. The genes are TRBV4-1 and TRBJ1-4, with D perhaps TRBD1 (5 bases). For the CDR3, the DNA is TGCGCCAGCAGCCGGATAGGGGCAACTAATGAAAAACTGTTTTTT. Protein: CASSRIGATNEKLFF.